This T cell receptor (beta chain) was sequenced during a study of blood T cell repertoires in COVID-19. About the study: COVID-19 samples, acute and convalescent, were from the United States, Italy and Spain. From T cells, B-cell-depleted T cells, or PBMCs came the material, which was cDNA or gDNA.

Germline values: CDR1 MNHNS, CDR2 SASEGT. The V and J ends lost 0 bases and 8 bases respectively, with 12 bases between them. The CDR3 is made up of 14 amino acids. Some clones are missing from TCRdb's copy, which holds only in-frame ones; the method was immunoSEQ multiplex PCR. The sample consists of about 52,000 clones, approximately 85% of them appearing once. Source material: peripheral blood. This sequence was found in a woman at least 80 years old with acute or convalescent COVID-19. V gene TRBV6-1 combines with J gene TRBJ2-3; the D gene is possibly TRBD2 (7 bases). For the CDR3, the DNA is TGTGCCAGCAGTGAAGCGGCGAGGGGGGGTACGCAGTATTTT. Translating gives CASSEAARGGTQYF.